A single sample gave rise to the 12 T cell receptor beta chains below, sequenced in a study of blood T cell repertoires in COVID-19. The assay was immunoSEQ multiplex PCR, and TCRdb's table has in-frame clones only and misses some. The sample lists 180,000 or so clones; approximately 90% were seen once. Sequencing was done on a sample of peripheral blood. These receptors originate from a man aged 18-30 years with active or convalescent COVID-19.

As DNA, the CDR3 is TGTGCCACCAGTGGGTCGGACAGGAGGAACACTGAAGCTTTCTTT. The encoded protein is CATSGSDRRNTEAFF. The V gene is TRBV24-1, the J gene TRBJ1-1; the match to TRBD1 covers 7 bases. The V gene end was trimmed by 5 bases and the J gene end by 1 base; junction bases not matched to a gene: 6. Germline V gene lookup returns CDR1 KGHDR and CDR2 SFDVKD. The CDR3 has 15 amino acids.

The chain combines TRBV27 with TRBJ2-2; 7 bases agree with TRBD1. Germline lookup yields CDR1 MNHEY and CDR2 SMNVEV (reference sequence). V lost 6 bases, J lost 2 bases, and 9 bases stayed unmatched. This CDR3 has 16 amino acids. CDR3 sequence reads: CASRLRTGGNTGELFF. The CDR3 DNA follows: TGTGCCAGCAGGCTAAGGACAGGCGGTAACACCGGGGAGCTGTTTTTT.

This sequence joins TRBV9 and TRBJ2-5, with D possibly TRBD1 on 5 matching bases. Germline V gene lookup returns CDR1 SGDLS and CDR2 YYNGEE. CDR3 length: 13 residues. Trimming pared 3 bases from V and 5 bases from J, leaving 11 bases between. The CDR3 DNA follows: TGTGCCAGCAGCGCTGCAGGGCTGGAGACCCAGTACTTC. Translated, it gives CASSAAGLETQYF.

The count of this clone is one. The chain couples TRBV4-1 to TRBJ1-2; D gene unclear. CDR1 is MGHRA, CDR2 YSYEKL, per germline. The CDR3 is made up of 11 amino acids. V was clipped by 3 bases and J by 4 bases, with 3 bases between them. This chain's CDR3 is CASSQAYGYTF. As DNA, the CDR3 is TGCGCCAGCAGCCAGGCCTATGGCTACACCTTC.

The CDR3 nucleotides are TGTGCCACCAGCAGAGGCGACAGGCTTGGAAACACCATATATTTT. This sequence encodes CATSRGDRLGNTIYF. The chain uses TRBV15 and TRBJ1-3; possibly TRBD1 for D (6 bases). Germline CDR1 is LNHNV and CDR2 is YYDKDF (reference sequence). Trimming left V 1 base short and J 3 bases short, with 10 bases between. The CDR3 spans 15 residues.

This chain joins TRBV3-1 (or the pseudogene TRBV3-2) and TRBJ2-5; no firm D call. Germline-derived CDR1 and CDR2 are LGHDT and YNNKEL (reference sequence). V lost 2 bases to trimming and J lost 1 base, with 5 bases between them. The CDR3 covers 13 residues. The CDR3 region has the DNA TGTGCCAGCAGCCAATGGCCCCAAGAGACCCAGTACTTC. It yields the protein CASSQWPQETQYF.

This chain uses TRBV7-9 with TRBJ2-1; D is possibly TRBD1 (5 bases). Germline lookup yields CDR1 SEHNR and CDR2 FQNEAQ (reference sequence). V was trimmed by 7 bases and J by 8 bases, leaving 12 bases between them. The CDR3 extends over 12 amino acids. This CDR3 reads CASMTKGYEQFF. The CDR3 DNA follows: TGTGCCAGCATGACAAAGGGGTATGAGCAGTTCTTC.

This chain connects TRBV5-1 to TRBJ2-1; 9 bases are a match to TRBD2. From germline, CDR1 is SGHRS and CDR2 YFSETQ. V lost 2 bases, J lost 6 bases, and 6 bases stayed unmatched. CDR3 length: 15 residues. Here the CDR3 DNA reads TGCGCCAGCAGCTTCCTAGCGGGGTCTACCAATGAGCAGTTCTTC. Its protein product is CASSFLAGSTNEQFF.

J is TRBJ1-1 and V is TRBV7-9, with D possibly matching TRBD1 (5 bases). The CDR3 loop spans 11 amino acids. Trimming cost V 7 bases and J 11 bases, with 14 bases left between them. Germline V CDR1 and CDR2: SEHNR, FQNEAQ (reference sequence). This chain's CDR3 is CASTPQGGAFF. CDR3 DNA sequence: TGTGCCAGCACCCCGCAGGGAGGGGCTTTCTTT. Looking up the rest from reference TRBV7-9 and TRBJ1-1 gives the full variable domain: DTGVSQNPRHKITKRGQNVTFRCDPISEHNRLYWYRQTLGQGPEFLTYFQNEAQLEKSRLLSDRFSAERPKGSFSTLEIQRTEQGDSAMYLCASTPQGGAFFGQGTRLTVV.

DNA for the CDR3: TGCGCCAGCAGCTTGAGTAGCGGGACACCGAACACCGGGGAGCTGTTTTTT. Its protein product is CASSLSSGTPNTGELFF. This chain connects TRBV5-1 to TRBJ2-2, with 8 bases identical to TRBD2. V shed 1 base and J 0 bases; nucleotides not matched to a gene: 5. The germline V gene has CDR1 SGHRS and CDR2 YFSETQ. This CDR3 spans 17 amino acids.

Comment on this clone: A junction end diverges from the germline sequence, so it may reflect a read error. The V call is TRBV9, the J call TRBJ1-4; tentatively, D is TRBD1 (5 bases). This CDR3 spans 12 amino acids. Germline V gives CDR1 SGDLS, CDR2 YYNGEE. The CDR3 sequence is CVSSVVGGKLFF. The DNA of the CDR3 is TGTGTCAGCAGCGTAGTCGGGGGAAAACTGTTTTTT.

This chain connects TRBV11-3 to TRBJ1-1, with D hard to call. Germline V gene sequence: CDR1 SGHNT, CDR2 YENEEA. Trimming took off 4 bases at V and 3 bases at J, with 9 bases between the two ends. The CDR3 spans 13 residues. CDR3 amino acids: CASSSGGDTEAFF. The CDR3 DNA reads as TGTGCCAGCAGCTCTGGAGGTGACACTGAAGCTTTCTTT.